These 17 T cell receptor beta chains originate from one sample sequenced in a study of T cells in Graves' hyperthyroidism and ophthalmopathy. Amplification yielded TCR beta CDR3 regions, with RNA transcripts as the source. Carried out on the TCR CDR3, a first-round RT-PCR used the HTBI primer set. TCRdb recomputed calls from the multiplex PCR reads with MiXCR, one row per CDR3 protein. The repertoire holds some 570,000 distinct CDR3 sequences, with 17% as singletons. The sample taken for sequencing was blood. Receptors originate from a woman between 18 and 29 years old with Graves' ophthalmopathy.

The count of this clonotype is one. The rearrangement joins TRBV4-1 to TRBJ1-1; 7 bases fit TRBD1. After removal of 2 bases from V and 0 bases from J, the junction contained 3 bases not matched to a gene. Germline V lookup: CDR1 MGHRA, CDR2 YSYEKL. This CDR3 comprises 15 residues. This chain's CDR3 is CASSQIRGMNTEAFF. Here the CDR3 DNA reads TGCGCCAGCAGCCAAATCAGGGGGATGAACACTGAAGCTTTCTTT.

The chain is built from TRBV12-3 or TRBV12-4 and TRBJ2-2; 11 positions match TRBD1. Losses at the gene ends were 6 bases for V and 5 bases for J; bases not matched to a gene: 5. This CDR3 has 15 residues. CDR3 in amino acids: CASSSGQGATGELFF. In DNA, the CDR3 is TGTGCCAGCAGCTCAGGACAGGGGGCAACCGGGGAGCTGTTTTTT.

This sequence joins TRBV6-5 and TRBJ1-1; D gene uncertain. The V end was cut by 0 bases, the J end by 10 bases, with 15 bases between. From germline, CDR1 is MNHEY and CDR2 SVGAGI. The CDR3 length is 14 residues. CDR3 loop: CASSYSRTGPRAFF. The CDR3 DNA sequence: TGTGCCAGCAGTTACTCGAGGACGGGTCCCCGAGCTTTCTTT.

V usage is TRBV4-1 and J usage is TRBJ2-4, with D hard to call. Germline V gene data show CDR1 as MGHRA and CDR2 as YSYEKL. The V gene lost 2 bases and the J gene lost 0 bases, with 5 bases spanning the gap. The CDR3 is 14 amino acids. CDR3 sequence: CASSQPIAKNIQYF. In nucleotides, the CDR3 is TGCGCCAGCAGCCAACCTATAGCCAAAAACATTCAGTACTTC.

The CDR3 sequence is CAWNSPGRSHTEAFF. CDR3 sequence (DNA): TGTGCCTGGAATTCCCCCGGGCGGTCTCACACTGAAGCTTTCTTT. The chain employs TRBV30 and TRBJ1-1; no definite D call. Between the trimmed V and J ends, which lost 4 bases and 3 bases, there was a span of 18 bases. Germline CDR1 and CDR2: GTSNPN and SVGIG (reference sequence). This CDR3 contains 15 residues. Together with reference TRBV30 and TRBJ1-1, the CDR3 gives the full variable domain: SQTIHQWPATLVQPVGSPLSLECTVEGTSNPNLYWYRQAAGRGLQLLFYSVGIGQISSEVPQNLSASRPQDRQFILSSKKLLLSDSGFYLCAWNSPGRSHTEAFFGQGTRLTVV.

This clonotype turned up a few times. The chain links TRBV27 to TRBJ2-2; D may be TRBD1 (6 bases). Germline V lookup: CDR1 MNHEY, CDR2 SMNVEV (reference sequence). V lost 6 bases and J lost 2, with 13 bases in between. The CDR3 sequence is 15 residues long. CDR3 DNA sequence: TGTGCCAGCAGAACCGGGACACCTAACACCGGGGAGCTGTTTTTT. As protein: CASRTGTPNTGELFF.

This clonotype has more than one count but fewer than ten. V and J are TRBV6-4 and TRBJ2-6, with 9 positions matching TRBD1. Germline V gives CDR1 MRHNA, CDR2 SNTAGT. This CDR3 comprises 16 residues. The J segment lost 0 bases and the V segment lost 4 bases, leaving 1 base of the junction unmatched. CDR3 sequence reads: CASSVTGGSGANVLTF. The DNA for the CDR3 is TGTGCCAGCAGTGTGACAGGGGGCTCTGGGGCCAACGTCCTGACTTTC.

The V and J genes are TRBV5-1 and TRBJ2-1, with TRBD2 matching 15 bases. CDR3 length: 15 residues. Germline CDR1 and CDR2: SGHRS and YFSETQ. V gave up 0 bases and J gave up 9 bases; unmatched junction bases: 1. The CDR3: CASSLGTSGGVEQFF. The CDR3 nucleotides are TGCGCCAGCAGCTTGGGGACTAGCGGGGGGGTTGAGCAGTTCTTC.

The rearrangement joins TRBV6-2 or TRBV6-3 to TRBJ1-2; possibly TRBD1 for D (6 bases). This CDR3 region has 14 residues. Per the germline V gene, CDR1 is MNHEY and CDR2 is SVGEGT. V lost 6 bases to trimming and J lost 4 bases, with 15 bases between them. CDR3: CASSIDDRPYGYTF. CDR3 bases: TGTGCCAGCAGCATCGATGACAGGCCCTATGGCTACACCTTC.

This clonotype was found many times. The chain links TRBV7-9 to TRBJ2-7; TRBD1 matches at 7 bases. With 4 bases clipped from V and 4 bases from J, the junction kept 10 bases outside the gene matches. The CDR3 covers 15 residues. Germline V gene sequence: CDR1 SEHNR, CDR2 FQNEAQ (reference sequence). CDR3 DNA: TGTGCCAGCAGCTACCCCCCGACAGGGAAATACGAGCAGTACTTC. Its translation: CASSYPPTGKYEQYF.

CDR3 amino acids: CASTDRAPATNEKLFF. The CDR3 region has the DNA TGTGCCTCAACGGACAGGGCACCCGCAACTAATGAAAAACTGTTTTTT. The chain couples TRBV10-3 to TRBJ1-4; 8 nucleotides line up with TRBD1. Germline loops: CDR1 ENHRY, CDR2 SYGVKD. Trimming took 11 bases from V and 0 from J; bases not matched to a gene: 11. The CDR3 has 16 residues.

The sample holds many counts of this clonotype. The chain couples TRBV12-3 or TRBV12-4 to TRBJ1-1; D unresolved. Trimming took 2 bases from V and 0 from J, leaving 10 bases between them. This CDR3 region has 15 residues. CDR3 DNA: TGTGCCAGCAGTTTACGAGGCGATGTGAACACTGAAGCTTTCTTT. Amino acid sequence: CASSLRGDVNTEAFF.

This clonotype was detected a few times. The chain combines TRBV7-2 with TRBJ1-3; D call uncertain. CDR1 SGHTA and CDR2 FQGNSA come from the germline V gene. V was trimmed by 3 bases and J by 8 bases, leaving 14 bases between them. CDR3 length equals 14 residues. DNA of the CDR3: TGTGCCAGCAGCTTTTTGAGGGTCGGGGACACCATATATTTT. It encodes CASSFLRVGDTIYF.

This clonotype has just a few counts. The chain carries TRBV20-1 and TRBJ2-3; 11 bases map to TRBD1. The germline V gene has CDR1 DFQATT and CDR2 SNEGSKA (reference sequence). The CDR3 consists of 13 residues. Trimming at V came to 6 bases and at J to 7 bases, leaving 6 bases not matched to a gene. The CDR3 here is CSAWTGGTYTQYF. The CDR3 bases are TGCAGTGCATGGACAGGGGGCACCTATACGCAGTATTTT.

The chain carries TRBV20-1 and TRBJ1-5; 9 positions match TRBD1. V was clipped by 5 bases and J by 1 base; unmatched bases: 6. The CDR3 is 15 residues long. Germline CDR1 is DFQATT and CDR2 is SNEGSKA (reference sequence). The CDR3 region has the DNA TGCAGTGCTCAACAGGGGGCTAACAGCAATCAGCCCCAGCATTTT. It is translated as CSAQQGANSNQPQHF.

This clonotype has at least ten counts. This chain links TRBV3-1 with TRBJ2-1; 8 bases map to TRBD2. Germline-derived CDR1 and CDR2 are LGHDT and YNNKEL (reference sequence). The CDR3 has 18 amino acids. After removal of 1 base from V and 0 bases from J, the junction contained 8 bases not matched to a gene. CDR3 sequence: CASSQAPASGGSYNEQFF. CDR3 coding DNA: TGTGCCAGCAGCCAAGCCCCGGCGAGCGGGGGCTCCTACAATGAGCAGTTCTTC.

This clonotype was counted at least ten times. The chain employs TRBV24-1 and TRBJ2-1; D gene uncertain. The CDR3 has 15 amino acids. Germline V gene data show CDR1 as KGHDR and CDR2 as SFDVKD. The germline V and J ends were trimmed by 4 bases and 0 bases, with 9 bases remaining between them. CDR3 residues: CATSDGPSSYNEQFF. The CDR3 DNA reads as TGTGCCACCAGTGACGGCCCTAGCTCCTACAATGAGCAGTTCTTC.